This T cell receptor beta chain was obtained from a study of graft-versus-host responses after intestinal transplantation. Study in general: In this cohort, recipients had multivisceral, liver-intestinal, or isolated intestinal transplants. Overall study results and limits: Allografts carried high graft-versus-host to host-versus-graft clonal ratios in patients having graft-donor T cell macrochimerism. Recipient marrow held GvH clones, some first seen in ileum or blood. An association linked early post-transplant HvG declines with peak circulating GvH clone levels.

Trimming removed 6 bases from V and 3 bases from J, with 10 bases in between. CDR1 MNHEY and CDR2 SMNVEV come from the germline V gene (reference sequence). CDR3 size: 13 residues. Regarding this clone: Its antigen is not identified.

The protocol was immunoSEQ multiplex PCR, while the TCRdb copy is restricted to in-frame clones and leaves out a portion. The sample carries tens of thousands of clones, 93% recorded once. The chain employs TRBV27 and TRBJ2-3, with D unclear. The sample in question was unstimulated CD8+ T cells sorted from spleen or lymph node cells, obtained before intestinal transplant. This receptor was taken from a human donor who received an intestinal transplant. The CDR3: CASSLRRTDTQYF. In DNA form, the CDR3 reads TGTGCCAGCAGCCTTCGGCGGACAGATACGCAGTATTTT.